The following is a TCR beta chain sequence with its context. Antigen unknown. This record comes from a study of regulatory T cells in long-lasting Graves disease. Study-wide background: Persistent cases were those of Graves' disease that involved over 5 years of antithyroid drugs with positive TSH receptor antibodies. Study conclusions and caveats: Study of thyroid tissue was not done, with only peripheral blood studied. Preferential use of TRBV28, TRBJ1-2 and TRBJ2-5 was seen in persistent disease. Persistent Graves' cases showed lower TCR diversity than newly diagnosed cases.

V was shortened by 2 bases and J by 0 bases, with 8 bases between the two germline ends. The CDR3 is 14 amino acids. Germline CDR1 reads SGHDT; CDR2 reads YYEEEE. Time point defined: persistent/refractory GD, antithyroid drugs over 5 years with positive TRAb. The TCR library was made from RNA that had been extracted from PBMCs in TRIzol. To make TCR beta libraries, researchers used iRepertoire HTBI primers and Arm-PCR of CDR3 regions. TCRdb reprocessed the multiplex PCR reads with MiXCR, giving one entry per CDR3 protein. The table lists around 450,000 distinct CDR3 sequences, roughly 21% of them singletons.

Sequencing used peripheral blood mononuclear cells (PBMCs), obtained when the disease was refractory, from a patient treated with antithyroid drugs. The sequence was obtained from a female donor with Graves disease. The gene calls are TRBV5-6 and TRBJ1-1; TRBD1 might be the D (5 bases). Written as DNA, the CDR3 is TGTGCCAGCAGCTTTGGGGCTATGAACACTGAAGCTTTCTTT. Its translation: CASSFGAMNTEAFF.